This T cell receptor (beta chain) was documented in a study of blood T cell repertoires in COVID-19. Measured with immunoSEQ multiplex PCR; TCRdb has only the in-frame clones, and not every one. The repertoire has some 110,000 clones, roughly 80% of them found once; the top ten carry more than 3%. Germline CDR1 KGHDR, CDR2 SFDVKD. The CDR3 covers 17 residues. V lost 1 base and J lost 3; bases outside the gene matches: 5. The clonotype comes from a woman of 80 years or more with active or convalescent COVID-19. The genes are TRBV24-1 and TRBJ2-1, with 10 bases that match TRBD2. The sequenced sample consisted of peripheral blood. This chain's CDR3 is CATSDFASGSLYNEQFF. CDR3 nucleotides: TGTGCCACCAGTGATTTTGCTAGCGGGAGTCTCTACAATGAGCAGTTCTTC.